This TCR beta chain appears in the sequencing data of a study of blood T cell repertoires in COVID-19. Study context: Both acute and convalescent COVID-19 samples were obtained from the United States, Italy and Spain. T cells, B-cell-depleted T cells, or PBMCs supplied cDNA or gDNA.

The length of the CDR3 is 13 residues. In germline, CDR1 is SNHLY, CDR2 FYNNEI. Trimming pared 3 bases from V and 5 bases from J, leaving 10 bases between. Method: immunoSEQ multiplex PCR; TCRdb's copy keeps in-frame clones and lacks some. The sample yields under 150,000 clones, around 87% seen once. The source material was PBMCs or T cells enriched from blood (not recorded which). J is TRBJ1-1 and V is TRBV2, with D maybe TRBD1 (6 bases). This receptor was obtained from a woman under 40 with acute COVID-19. The CDR3 nucleotides read TGTGCCAGCAGTGACCAGGGGAATACTGAAGCTTTCTTT. Translating it yields CASSDQGNTEAFF.